This TCR beta chain is from a study of CD8+ T cells in alopecia areata. Looking at the study overall: Tofacitinib was taken orally by treated patients, and the dose was 5 to 10 mg twice daily. Whole-study findings and limits: Higher clonality was seen in lesional scalp than in normal scalp, especially in alopecia totalis/universalis. On tofacitinib, scalp and blood still held many of the expanded lesional clones.

As to treatment: oral pan-JAK inhibitor, 5-10 mg twice daily. From PBMCs, CD4+ and CD8+ T cells were sorted. Comment on this clone: Its antigen remains unidentified.

RNA extraction and reverse transcription yielded cDNA as sequencing template. Produced via immunoSEQ multiplex PCR; TCRdb's table is partial and in-frame only. The sample includes about 120,000 clones, roughly 58% of them seen just once. This specimen was CD8+ T cells sorted from blood, taken at week 4, from a patient treated with tofacitinib. The clonotype originates from a human donor with alopecia areata.

This CDR3 is CASSPSSTEDVQYF. Written as DNA, the CDR3 is TGTGCCAGCAGCCCATCCTCCACCGAGGATGTGCAGTACTTC. The chain combines TRBV7-2 with TRBJ2-7; no firm D call. Trimming stripped 5 bases from V and 9 bases from J, with 20 bases between. This CDR3 has 14 residues. CDR1 and CDR2 (germline): SGHTA, FQGNSA.